This T cell receptor (beta chain) was sequenced in a study of T-cell memory formation after mild COVID-19. The CDR3 is 15 residues long. Germline loops: CDR1 PRHDT, CDR2 FYEKMQ (reference sequence). V lost 5 bases to trimming and J lost 4 bases; unmatched junction nucleotides: 7. UMIs and sample barcodes were carried by the TCR alpha and TCR beta cDNA libraries that 5'RACE produced using constant-segment primers. Each CDR3 protein gets one entry after TCRdb re-called the 5' RACE reads with MiXCR. The table has roughly 89,000 distinct CDR3 sequences, less than 15% seen once. As regards this clonotype: What it binds is unknown.

Points from the study as a whole: Day 15 to 85 contractors were CD4/CD8 balanced; later expanders leaned CD4+.

This TCR was sampled from a man aged 18 to 29 who had mild COVID-19 (a few samples of this study predate the infection). Cell type and time point are not known. This chain connects TRBV13 to TRBJ2-3, with 9 positions matching TRBD1. Source material: PBMCs or a T cell subset sorted from them (not recorded which). The CDR3 loop is CASSPRDRASDTQYF. The CDR3 DNA reads as TGTGCCAGCAGCCCCCGGGACAGGGCCTCAGATACGCAGTATTTT.